A single sample is the source of the 21 T cell receptor beta chains below, sequenced in a study of blood T cell dynamics during melanoma immunotherapy (dated by TCRdb to the early 2020s). In light of the paper, this sample's time point label describes: week 3, after first cycle of checkpoint inhibitor. Libraries were built with the immunoSEQ multiplex PCR assay. Drawn from immuneACCESS, this table holds only the in-frame rearrangements with V and J called that TCRdb kept. Clones are partly lost; checked studies trace under half to an unresolved V gene and leave the rest unexplained. This sample is represented by about 16,000 clones; 94% of them were singletons. About 0.2% of the sample comes from the top ten. This material consisted of effector memory CD8+ T cells from blood, taken from a patient treated with checkpoint blockade. These receptors came from a human donor with melanoma.

The V call is TRBV6-1, the J call TRBJ2-7; 7 nucleotides agree with TRBD1. The CDR3 runs 15 residues. The V gene end was trimmed by 7 bases and the J gene end by 4 bases; junction bases not matched to a gene: 13. Germline-derived CDR1 and CDR2 are MNHNS and SASEGT. CDR3 in DNA: TGTGCCAGCAACTTAATCCGGGACAGTTTTTACGAGCAGTACTTC. This sequence encodes CASNLIRDSFYEQYF.

Comment on this clone: One end of the junction does not line up with germline, which may come from a read error. The gene calls are TRBV11-1 and TRBJ2-7; 10 bases map to TRBD1. This CDR3 has 14 residues. Per germline, CDR1 SGHAT and CDR2 FQDESV (reference sequence). CDR3 protein: CASSLTGGSHEQYF. DNA of the CDR3: TGTGCCAGCAGCTTGACAGGGGGCTCCCACGAGCAGTACTTC.

For the CDR3, the DNA is TGCGCCAGCAGCCGATGGGACAGGGGTTCGGAGACCCAGTACTTC. The encoded protein is CASSRWDRGSETQYF. The chain is built from TRBV4-1 and TRBJ2-5, with 10 nucleotides matching TRBD1. Trimming removed 4 bases from V and 5 bases from J; junction bases left unmatched: 7. The CDR3 is 15 residues long. Germline lookup yields CDR1 MGHRA and CDR2 YSYEKL.

A note on this clone: Mismatch with germline at one junction end may stem from a read error. Different DNA sequences within this sample yield the same CDR3. V usage is TRBV27 and J usage is TRBJ2-7; D unclear. This CDR3 has 12 amino acids. Germline lookup yields CDR1 MNHEY and CDR2 SMNVEV (reference sequence). The CDR3 DNA reads as TGCGCCAGCAGTTTAAGTCGTGGCGAGCAGTACTTC. It codes for CASSLSRGEQYF.

With respect to this clone: Mismatch with germline at one junction end may stem from a read error. The chain employs TRBV4-1 and TRBJ2-1; 14 nucleotides align to TRBD2. The CDR3 is 18 residues long. Germline V gene sequence: CDR1 MGHRA, CDR2 YSYEKL. The CDR3 loop is CVSSQGTSGGRSYNEQFF. CDR3 nucleotides: TGCGTCAGCAGCCAAGGGACTAGCGGGGGTCGCTCCTACAATGAGCAGTTCTTC.

The V call is TRBV7-8, the J call TRBJ2-5, with TRBD2 matching over 11 bases. CDR1 and CDR2 (germline): SGHVS, FQNEAQ. The CDR3 covers 16 residues. V was clipped by 3 bases and J by 3 bases; unmatched bases: 6. In DNA, the CDR3 is TGTGCCAGCAGCTTTCGAAGACTAGCGGGAAAAGAGACCCAGTACTTC. Its protein product is CASSFRRLAGKETQYF. Full variable domain (outside the CDR3, taken from reference TRBV7-8 and TRBJ2-5): GAGVSQSPRYKVAKRGQDVALRCDPISGHVSLFWYQQALGQGPEFLTYFQNEAQLDKSGLPSDRFFAERPEGSVSTLKIQRTQQEDSAVYLCASSFRRLAGKETQYFGPGTRLLVL.

CDR3 loop: CASSLGHEQYF. The CDR3 DNA reads TGTGCCAGCAGCTTAGGGCACGAGCAGTACTTC. The rearrangement links TRBV11-2 to TRBJ2-7; D ambiguous. This CDR3 comprises 11 residues. The germline V gene encodes CDR1 SGHAT and CDR2 FQNNGV. Trimming took 1 base from V and 5 from J, leaving 3 bases between them.

This chain joins TRBV15 and TRBJ2-7, with 7 bases identical to TRBD2. The germline CDR1 and CDR2 sequences are LNHNV and YYDKDF (reference sequence). The length of the CDR3 is 14 residues. J gave up 3 bases and V 4 bases, and 6 bases lay outside the gene matches. For the CDR3, the DNA is TGTGCCACCAGCAACCGGGACTACATCTACGAGCAGTACTTC. Its protein product is CATSNRDYIYEQYF.

The chain links TRBV5-1 to TRBJ2-3; the match to TRBD2 covers 14 bases. Germline values: CDR1 SGHRS, CDR2 YFSETQ. The CDR3 is 16 amino acids. V was clipped by 4 bases and J by 5 bases; unmatched bases: 6. The CDR3 loop is CASSRRGTSGGDTQYF. In DNA, the CDR3 is TGCGCCAGCAGCCGGCGGGGGACTAGCGGGGGAGATACGCAGTATTTT.

The genes are TRBV5-4 and TRBJ1-1, with D hard to call. The CDR3 spans 12 residues. The germline V gene encodes CDR1 SGHNT and CDR2 YYREEE (reference sequence). V was clipped by 0 bases and J by 7 bases, with 7 bases between them. CDR3 sequence (DNA): TGTGCCAGCAGCTTGGGGGGAATTGAAGCTTTCTTT. Translated: CASSLGGIEAFF.

The chain is built from TRBV6-1 and TRBJ2-7; D may be TRBD1 or TRBD2 (6 bases each). CDR1 is MNHNS and CDR2 is SASEGT in the germline V gene. Trimming pared 1 base from V and 3 bases from J, leaving 16 bases between. This CDR3 has 16 amino acids. The CDR3 spells CASSEGGAGTYYEQYF. The CDR3 DNA follows: TGTGCCAGCAGTGAAGGGGGGGCGGGTACCTACTACGAGCAGTACTTC.

The chain is built from TRBV11-2 and TRBJ2-7; the D gene could be TRBD1 or TRBD2 (5 bases each). V shed 1 base and J shed 2 bases, with 15 bases lying between them. The CDR3 sequence is 16 residues long. Germline-derived CDR1 and CDR2 are SGHAT and FQNNGV. CDR3 sequence: CASSLVRGAGAYEQYF. DNA of the CDR3: TGTGCCAGCAGCTTAGTTCGTGGGGCGGGTGCCTACGAGCAGTACTTC.

The V call is TRBV6-6, the J call TRBJ1-2, with D unresolved. CDR1 is MNHNY, CDR2 SVGAGI, per germline (reference sequence). Trimming left V 5 bases short and J 8 bases short, with 9 bases between. This CDR3 spans 11 amino acids. Here the CDR3 DNA reads TGTGCCAGCAGTGCTTTTGGAGGCTACACCTTC. Protein product: CASSAFGGYTF.

The V call is TRBV4-1, the J call TRBJ1-2; 11 bases fit TRBD1. The CDR3 spans 17 residues. V shed 5 bases and J 5 bases; nucleotides not matched to a gene: 13. Germline CDR1 reads MGHRA; CDR2 reads YSYEKL. The chain's CDR3 is CASSIRDRGSLGYGYTF. The CDR3 bases are TGCGCCAGCAGCATCCGGGACAGGGGGTCCCTAGGGTATGGCTACACCTTC.

The chain uses TRBV7-3 and TRBJ2-1; 14 nucleotides align to TRBD2. Trimming removed 2 bases from V and 9 bases from J; junction bases left unmatched: 6. CDR1 and CDR2 from the germline V gene are SGHTA and FQGTGA. The CDR3 has 16 residues. CDR3 amino acids: CASSLGGLAGGSEQFF. The DNA of the CDR3 is TGTGCCAGCAGCTTAGGAGGACTAGCGGGGGGTTCTGAGCAGTTCTTC.

The genes are TRBV5-1 and TRBJ2-5; TRBD1 is a possible D gene (6 bases). The CDR3 sequence is 17 residues long. Trimming took 0 bases from V and 0 from J, leaving 15 bases between them. Germline-derived CDR1 and CDR2 are SGHRS and YFSETQ. The CDR3 sequence: CASSLGFGTPYQETQYF. The CDR3 region has the DNA TGCGCCAGCAGCTTGGGTTTCGGGACACCCTACCAAGAGACCCAGTACTTC.

The V and J genes are TRBV13 and TRBJ2-3, with D possibly TRBD2 on 5 matching bases. The CDR3 loop spans 15 amino acids. Germline V gene lookup returns CDR1 PRHDT and CDR2 FYEKMQ (reference sequence). The ends were cut back, 5 bases at V and 6 bases at J, with 18 bases in the middle. CDR3 DNA sequence: TGTGCCAGCAGCGAAACTAGATCTTCGGGTGATACGCAGTATTTT. It codes for CASSETRSSGDTQYF.

The V and J genes are TRBV5-1 and TRBJ2-3; D gene uncertain. The CDR3 extends over 14 amino acids. Germline V gene sequence: CDR1 SGHRS, CDR2 YFSETQ. Trimming cost V 4 bases and J 2 bases, with 11 bases left between them. The chain's CDR3 is CASSAVTSTDTQYF. DNA for the CDR3: TGCGCCAGCAGCGCGGTGACCTCCACAGATACGCAGTATTTT.

The rearrangement links TRBV28 to TRBJ2-7, with TRBD1 matching over 8 bases. The length of the CDR3 is 14 residues. The junction had 9 bases not matched to a gene; V was cut back by 7 bases and J by 4 bases. Germline values: CDR1 MDHEN, CDR2 SYDVKM. The chain's CDR3 is CASNFGQGRYEQYF. For the CDR3, the DNA is TGTGCCAGCAATTTCGGACAGGGACGGTACGAGCAGTACTTC.

The rearrangement uses TRBV10-3 and TRBJ2-5; D unclear. V was clipped by 2 bases and J by 5 bases, with 9 bases between them. CDR1 ENHRY and CDR2 SYGVKD come from the germline V gene. This CDR3 contains 13 residues. DNA of the CDR3: TGTGCCATCAGTGAGACACTCACGGAGACCCAGTACTTC. Protein: CAISETLTETQYF.

This clone was detected only a few times. The chain uses TRBV21-1 and TRBJ1-5. TRBV21-1 is a known pseudogene. The CDR3 covers 15 residues. The CDR3 DNA reads as TGTGCCAGCAGGGGAGACACCCAAAGCAATCAGCCCCAGCATTTT. It is translated as CASRGDTQSNQPQHF.